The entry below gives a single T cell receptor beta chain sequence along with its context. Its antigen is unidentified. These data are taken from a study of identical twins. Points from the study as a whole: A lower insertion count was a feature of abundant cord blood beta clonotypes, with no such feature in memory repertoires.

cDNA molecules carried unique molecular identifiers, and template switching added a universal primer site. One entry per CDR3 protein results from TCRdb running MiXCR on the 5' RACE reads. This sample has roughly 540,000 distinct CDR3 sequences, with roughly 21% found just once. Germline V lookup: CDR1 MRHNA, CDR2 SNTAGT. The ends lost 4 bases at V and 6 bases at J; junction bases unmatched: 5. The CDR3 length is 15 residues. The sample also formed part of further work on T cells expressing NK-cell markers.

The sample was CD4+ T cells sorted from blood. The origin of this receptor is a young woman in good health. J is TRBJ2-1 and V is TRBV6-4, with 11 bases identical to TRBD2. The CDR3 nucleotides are TGTGCCAGCAGTGCCACTAGCGGGAGCTTCAATGAGCAGTTCTTC. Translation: CASSATSGSFNEQFF.